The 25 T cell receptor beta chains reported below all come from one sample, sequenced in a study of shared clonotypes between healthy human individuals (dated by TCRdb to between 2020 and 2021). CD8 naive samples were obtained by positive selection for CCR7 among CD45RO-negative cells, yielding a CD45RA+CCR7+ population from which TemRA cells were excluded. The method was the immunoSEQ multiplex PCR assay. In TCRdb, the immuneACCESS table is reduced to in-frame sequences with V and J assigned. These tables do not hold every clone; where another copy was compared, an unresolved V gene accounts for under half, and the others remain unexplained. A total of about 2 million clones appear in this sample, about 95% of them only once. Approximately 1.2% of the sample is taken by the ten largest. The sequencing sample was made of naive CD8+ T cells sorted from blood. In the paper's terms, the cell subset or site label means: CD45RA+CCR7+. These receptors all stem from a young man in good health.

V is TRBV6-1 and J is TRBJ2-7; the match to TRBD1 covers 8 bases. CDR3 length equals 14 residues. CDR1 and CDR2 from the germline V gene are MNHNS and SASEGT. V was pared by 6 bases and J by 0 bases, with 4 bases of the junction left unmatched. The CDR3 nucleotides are TGTGCCAGCAGGGACAGGGTCAGCTCCTACGAGCAGTACTTC. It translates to CASRDRVSSYEQYF.

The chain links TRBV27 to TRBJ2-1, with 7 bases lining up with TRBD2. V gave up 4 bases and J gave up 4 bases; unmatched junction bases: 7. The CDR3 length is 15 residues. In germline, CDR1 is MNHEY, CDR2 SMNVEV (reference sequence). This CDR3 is CASSSGTTLYNEQFF. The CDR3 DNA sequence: TGTGCCAGCAGTTCCGGGACTACCCTATACAATGAGCAGTTCTTC.

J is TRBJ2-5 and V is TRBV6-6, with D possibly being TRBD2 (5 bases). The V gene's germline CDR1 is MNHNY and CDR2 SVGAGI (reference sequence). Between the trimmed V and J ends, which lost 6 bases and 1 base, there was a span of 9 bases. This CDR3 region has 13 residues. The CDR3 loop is CASRLGGQETQYF. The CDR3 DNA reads TGTGCCAGCAGACTAGGAGGCCAAGAGACCCAGTACTTC.

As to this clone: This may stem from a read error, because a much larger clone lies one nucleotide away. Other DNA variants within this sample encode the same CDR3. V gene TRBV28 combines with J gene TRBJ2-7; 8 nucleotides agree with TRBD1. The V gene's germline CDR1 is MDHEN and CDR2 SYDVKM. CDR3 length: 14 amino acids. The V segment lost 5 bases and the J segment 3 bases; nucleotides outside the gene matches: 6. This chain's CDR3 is CASSPGTGGYEQYF. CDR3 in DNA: TGTGCCAGCAGTCCCGGGACAGGAGGCTACGAGCAGTACTTC.

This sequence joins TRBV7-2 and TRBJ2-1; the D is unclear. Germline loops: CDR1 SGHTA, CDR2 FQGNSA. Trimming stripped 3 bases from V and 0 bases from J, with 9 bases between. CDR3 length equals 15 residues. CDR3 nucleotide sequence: TGTGCCAGCAGCTTGAACTTTATCTCCTACAATGAGCAGTTCTTC. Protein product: CASSLNFISYNEQFF. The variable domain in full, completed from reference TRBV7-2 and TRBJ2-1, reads GAGVSQSPSNKVTEKGKDVELRCDPISGHTALYWYRQSLGQGLEFLIYFQGNSAPDKSGLPSDRFSAERTGGSVSTLTIQRTQQEDSAVYLCASSLNFISYNEQFFGPGTRLTVL.

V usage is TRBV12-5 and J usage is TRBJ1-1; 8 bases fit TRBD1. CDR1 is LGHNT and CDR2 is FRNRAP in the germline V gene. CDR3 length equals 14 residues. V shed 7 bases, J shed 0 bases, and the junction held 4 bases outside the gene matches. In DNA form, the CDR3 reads TGTGCTAGTGCCAACAGGGGGATGAACACTGAAGCTTTCTTT. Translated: CASANRGMNTEAFF. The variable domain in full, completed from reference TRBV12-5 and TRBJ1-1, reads DARVTQTPRHKVTEMGQEVTMRCQPILGHNTVFWYRQTMMQGLELLAYFRNRAPLDDSGMPKDRFSAEMPDATLATLKIQPSEPRDSAVYFCASANRGMNTEAFFGQGTRLTVV.

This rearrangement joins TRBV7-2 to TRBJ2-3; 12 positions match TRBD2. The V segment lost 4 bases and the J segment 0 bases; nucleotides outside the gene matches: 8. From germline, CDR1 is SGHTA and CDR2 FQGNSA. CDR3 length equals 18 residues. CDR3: CASSYPLAGGPSTDTQYF. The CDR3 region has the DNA TGTGCCAGCAGCTACCCACTAGCGGGGGGCCCTAGCACAGATACGCAGTATTTT.

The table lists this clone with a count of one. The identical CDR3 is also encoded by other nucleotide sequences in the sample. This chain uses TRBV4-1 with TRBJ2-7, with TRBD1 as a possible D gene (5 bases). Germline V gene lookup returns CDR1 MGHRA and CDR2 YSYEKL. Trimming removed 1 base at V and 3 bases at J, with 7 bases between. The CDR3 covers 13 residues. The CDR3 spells CASSQGTGYEQYF. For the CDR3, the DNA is TGCGCCAGCAGCCAAGGTACAGGCTACGAGCAGTACTTC.

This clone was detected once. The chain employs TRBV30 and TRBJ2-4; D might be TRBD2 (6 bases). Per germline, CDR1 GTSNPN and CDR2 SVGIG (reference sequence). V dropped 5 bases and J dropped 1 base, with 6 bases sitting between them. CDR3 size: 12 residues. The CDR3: CAWGGAKNIQYF. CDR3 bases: TGTGCCTGGGGAGGGGCCAAAAACATTCAGTACTTC.

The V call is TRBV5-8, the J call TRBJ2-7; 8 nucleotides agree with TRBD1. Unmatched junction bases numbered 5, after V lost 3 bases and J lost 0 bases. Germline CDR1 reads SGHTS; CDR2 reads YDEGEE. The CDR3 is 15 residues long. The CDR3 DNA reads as TGTGCCAGCAGCTCGGACAGGGAAAGCTCCTACGAGCAGTACTTC. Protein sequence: CASSSDRESSYEQYF.

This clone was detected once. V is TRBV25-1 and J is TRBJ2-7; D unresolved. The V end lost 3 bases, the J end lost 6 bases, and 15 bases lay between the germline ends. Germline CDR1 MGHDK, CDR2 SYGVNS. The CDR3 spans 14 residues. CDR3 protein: CASSDSRTMGEQYF. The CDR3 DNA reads TGTGCCAGCAGTGATTCGAGAACCATGGGCGAGCAGTACTTC.

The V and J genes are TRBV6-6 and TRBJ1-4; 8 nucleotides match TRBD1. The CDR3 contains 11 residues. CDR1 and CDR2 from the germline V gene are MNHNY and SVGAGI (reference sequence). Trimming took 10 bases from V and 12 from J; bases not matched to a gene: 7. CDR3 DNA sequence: TGTGCCATCGGACAGGGCCCCGAACTGTTTTTT. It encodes CAIGQGPELFF.

CDR3 DNA: TGTGCCAGTAGTACACTCTTTAGCGGGGCGAACACCGGGGAGCTGTTTTTT. This codes for CASSTLFSGANTGELFF. The chain employs TRBV19 and TRBJ2-2; 8 bases are a match to TRBD2. The CDR3 length is 17 residues. Trimming took 4 bases from V and 0 from J; bases not matched to a gene: 7. Germline V gene sequence: CDR1 LNHDA, CDR2 SQIVND (reference sequence). The complete variable domain, with remaining parts taken from reference TRBV19 and TRBJ2-2, reads DGGITQSPKYLFRKEGQNVTLSCEQNLNHDAMYWYRQDPGQGLRLIYYSQIVNDFQKGDIAEGYSVSREKKESFPLTVTSAQKNPTAFYLCASSTLFSGANTGELFFGEGSRLTVL.

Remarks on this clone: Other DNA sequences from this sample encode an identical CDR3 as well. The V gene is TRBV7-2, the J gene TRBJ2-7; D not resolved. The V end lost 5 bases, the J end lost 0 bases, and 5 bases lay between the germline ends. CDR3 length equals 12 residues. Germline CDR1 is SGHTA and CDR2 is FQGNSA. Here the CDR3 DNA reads TGTGCCAGCAGCGCCCTCTCCTACGAGCAGTACTTC. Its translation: CASSALSYEQYF.

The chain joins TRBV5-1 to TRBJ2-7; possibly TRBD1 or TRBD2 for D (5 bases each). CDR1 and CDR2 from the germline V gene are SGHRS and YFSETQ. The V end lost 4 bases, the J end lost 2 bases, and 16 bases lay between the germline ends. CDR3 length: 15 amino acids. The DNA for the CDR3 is TGCGCCAGCAGCCCCACCAGGGACCTCACCTACGAGCAGTACTTC. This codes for CASSPTRDLTYEQYF.

Here the CDR3 DNA reads TGTGCCAGCAGCTATGGACAGGGTTTGGAAGGCTACACCTTC. As protein: CASSYGQGLEGYTF. This chain joins TRBV7-9 and TRBJ1-2; 8 bases are a match to TRBD1. Germline CDR1 and CDR2: SEHNR and FQNEAQ (reference sequence). The CDR3 is 14 amino acids. V lost 4 bases to trimming and J lost 8 bases; unmatched junction nucleotides: 9. The full variable domain, completed using reference TRBV7-9 and TRBJ1-2, is DTGVSQNPRHKITKRGQNVTFRCDPISEHNRLYWYRQTLGQGPEFLTYFQNEAQLEKSRLLSDRFSAERPKGSFSTLEIQRTEQGDSAMYLCASSYGQGLEGYTFGSGTRLTVV.

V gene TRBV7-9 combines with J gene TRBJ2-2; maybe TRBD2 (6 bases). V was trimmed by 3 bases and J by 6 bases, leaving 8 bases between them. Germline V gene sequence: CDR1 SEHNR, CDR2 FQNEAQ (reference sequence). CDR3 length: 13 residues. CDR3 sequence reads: CASSFSGAGELFF. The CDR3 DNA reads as TGTGCCAGCAGCTTTTCGGGGGCCGGGGAGCTGTTTTTT.

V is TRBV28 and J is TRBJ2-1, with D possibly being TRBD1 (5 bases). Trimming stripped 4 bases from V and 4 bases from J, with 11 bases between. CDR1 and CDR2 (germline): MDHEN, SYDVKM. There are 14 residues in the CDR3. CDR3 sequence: CASSSRAWYNEQFF. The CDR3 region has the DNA TGTGCCAGCAGTTCCAGGGCATGGTACAATGAGCAGTTCTTC. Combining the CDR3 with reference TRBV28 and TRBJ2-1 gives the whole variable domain DVKVTQSSRYLVKRTGEKVFLECVQDMDHENMFWYRQDPGLGLRLIYFSYDVKMKEKGDIPEGYSVSREKKERFSLILESASTNQTSMYLCASSSRAWYNEQFFGPGTRLTVL.

DNA for the CDR3: TGCGCCAGCAGCCAAGATGGACTAGCGGGCATGAATGAGCAGTTCTTC. It encodes CASSQDGLAGMNEQFF. The chain joins TRBV4-3 to TRBJ2-1, with TRBD2 identical over 11 bases. The CDR3 loop spans 16 amino acids. Germline values: CDR1 LGHNA, CDR2 YSLEER. Losses at the gene ends were 0 bases for V and 7 bases for J; bases not matched to a gene: 5.

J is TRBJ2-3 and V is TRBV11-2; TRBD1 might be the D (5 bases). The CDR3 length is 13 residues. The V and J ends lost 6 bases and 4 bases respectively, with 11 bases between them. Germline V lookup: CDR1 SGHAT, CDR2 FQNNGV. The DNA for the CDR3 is TGTGCCAGCAGGGGGCCGGGCGCAGATACGCAGTATTTT. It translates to CASRGPGADTQYF. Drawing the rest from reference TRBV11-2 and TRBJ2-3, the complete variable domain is EAGVAQSPRYKIIEKRQSVAFWCNPISGHATLYWYQQILGQGPKLLIQFQNNGVVDDSQLPKDRFSAERLKGVDSTLKIQPAKLEDSAVYLCASRGPGADTQYFGPGTRLTVL.

CDR3 in amino acids: CASSATDNNSPLHF. In DNA form, the CDR3 reads TGTGCCAGCAGCGCTACGGATAATAATTCACCCCTCCACTTT. The chain recombines TRBV7-9 with TRBJ1-6; D not resolved. CDR3 length: 14 amino acids. Germline V CDR1 and CDR2: SEHNR, FQNEAQ (reference sequence). Trimming took 5 bases from V and 5 from J, leaving 10 bases between them.

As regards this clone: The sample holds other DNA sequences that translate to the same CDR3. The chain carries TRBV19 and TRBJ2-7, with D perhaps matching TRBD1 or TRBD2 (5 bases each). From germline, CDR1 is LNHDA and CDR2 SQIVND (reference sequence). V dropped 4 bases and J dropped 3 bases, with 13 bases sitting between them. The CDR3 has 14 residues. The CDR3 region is CASSRGRDLYEQYF. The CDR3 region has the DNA TGTGCCAGTAGTAGGGGCCGGGACCTCTACGAGCAGTACTTC.

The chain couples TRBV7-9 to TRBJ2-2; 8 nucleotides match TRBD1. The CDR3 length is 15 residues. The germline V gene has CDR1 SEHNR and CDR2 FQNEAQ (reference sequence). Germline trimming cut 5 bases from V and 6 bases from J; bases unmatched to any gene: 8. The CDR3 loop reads CASSTRTGPAGELFF. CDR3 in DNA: TGTGCCAGCAGCACGAGGACAGGGCCCGCCGGGGAGCTGTTTTTT.

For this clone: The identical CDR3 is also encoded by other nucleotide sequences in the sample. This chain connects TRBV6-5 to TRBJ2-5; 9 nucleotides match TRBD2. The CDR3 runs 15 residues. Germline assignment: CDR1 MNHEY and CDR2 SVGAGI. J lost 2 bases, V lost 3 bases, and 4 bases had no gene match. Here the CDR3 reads CASSYSGGQQETQYF. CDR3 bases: TGTGCCAGCAGTTATAGCGGGGGACAACAAGAGACCCAGTACTTC.

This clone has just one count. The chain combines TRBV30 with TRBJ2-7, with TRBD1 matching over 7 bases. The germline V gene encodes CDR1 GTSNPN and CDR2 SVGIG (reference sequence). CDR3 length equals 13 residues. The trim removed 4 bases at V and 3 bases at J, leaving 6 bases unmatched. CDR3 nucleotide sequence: TGTGCCTGGAACAGGGGTTACGACTACGAGCAGTACTTC. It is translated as CAWNRGYDYEQYF.